This entry is about one T cell receptor (beta chain). This clone's antigen is unknown. Per-base quality was not reported, and no clone a single base away is much larger than it. CDR1 and CDR2 are read off the germline V gene as MNHGY and SVAAGI. The CDR3 numbers 16 residues from cysteine through phenylalanine. Of the read, only the CDR3 DNA is kept; its 48 bases are in frame from base 1. The junction shows trimming of 4 bases on V and 2 bases on J, and the gene matches do not reach 8 bases of it. The source of the sample is a study of regulatory T cells in long-lasting Graves disease listed by TCRdb under 2021. Broadly, across the study: Persistent Graves' disease was defined as persistently positive TSH receptor autoantibodies together with antithyroid drug treatment for over 5 years. On average, persistent Graves' disease patients in the clinical cohort had been on antithyroid drugs for about 10.3 years. Peripheral blood TCR sequencing and RNA sequencing compared persistent Graves' disease patients with newly diagnosed Graves' disease patients. TCR sequencing covered around 13 persistent and around 20 newly diagnosed Graves' disease patients, approximately 33 samples in total. The study was registered as a clinical trial and conducted in China. Overall study results and their limits: Persistent Graves' disease patients showed lower TCR Shannon entropy and fewer highly expanded clones than newly diagnosed patients, suggesting clonal expansion. The authors acknowledged the small sample size as a limitation that may reduce accuracy. Because the primary lesion, thyroid tissue, could not be accessed, the study looked at peripheral blood alone. Preferential use of TRBV28, TRBJ1-2 and TRBJ2-5 was observed in persistent disease, whereas TRBV20-1 and TRBJ2-1 were favored in newly diagnosed disease. More public clonotypes were shared among persistent patients (about 2,800) than among newly diagnosed patients (roughly 1,000). Sequencing and analysis were restricted to the TCR beta chain.

The library relied on multiplex PCR. The sample was run on an Illumina HiSeq 4000. CDR3 regions were amplified by Arm-PCR with iRepertoire HTBI primers to construct TCR beta libraries. Before sequencing, the PCR products underwent gel purification. From the authors' description of their analysis: Gene usage analysis of CDR3 amino acid clonotypes used the 62 TRBV and some 13 TRBJ segments found across samples. COPE and FqMerger were used to merge filtered high-quality paired reads into contigs. Contigs were aligned with BLAST to IMGT TRBV, TRBD and TRBJ reference genes, and CDR3 was defined per IMGT. Any clonotype with a frequency above 0.1% was classified as a highly expanded clone. Repertoire diversity was measured by Shannon entropy, and V-J evenness by the Gini coefficient. Public clonotypes were defined as clonotypes shared by more than one individual. Using fastp at Q25 and MiXCR, TCRdb reprocessed the public reads and kept productive beta chains. CDR3 protein duplicates are merged, each entry listing the most common genes and DNA. The V and J calls and clone size come from TCRdb's table, not from the authors' own analysis. This sample lists about 660,000 distinct CDR3 sequences; around 30% were detected once. 35% to 55% of the sample comes from the top ten.

According to the study, the label for this sample's time point signals: persistent/refractory GD, antithyroid drugs over 5 years with positive TRAb. For both TCR sequencing and RNA sequencing, RNA was extracted from PBMCs using TRIzol. The diagnosis of Graves' disease was made according to American Thyroid Association guidelines. Patients were recruited from an endocrinology department in Xi'an, China. Each patient gave 7.5 to 10 milliliters of peripheral blood, collected in an EDTA anticoagulant tube. PBMCs were isolated by Ficoll Paque Plus density gradient separation without further T cell sorting. An Agilent 2100 Bioanalyzer and agarose gel were used to check RNA quality, and a NanoDrop 2000 was used to measure RNA concentration.

The sequences come from peripheral blood mononuclear cells (PBMCs), collected when the disease was refractory, from a patient treated with antithyroid drugs. The V and J segments used are TRBV6-9 and TRBJ2-3, and 8 junctional nucleotides match TRBD1. The sequence was collected from a female donor with Graves disease. The CDR3 protein is CASSSRTGPYTDTQYF. The nucleotide sequence reads as follows: TGTGCCAGCAGTTCCCGGACAGGGCCTTACACAGATACGCAGTATTTT.